Sequencing of this T cell receptor (beta chain) was carried out in a study of T cell changes during pregnancy in multiple sclerosis. CDR1 is SGHKS, CDR2 YYEKEE, per germline (reference sequence). The V end was cut by 0 bases, the J end by 0 bases, with 6 bases between. The CDR3 spans 14 residues. The protocol was immunoSEQ multiplex PCR, while the TCRdb copy is restricted to in-frame clones and leaves out a portion. The table shows around 50,000 clones, with 85% to 90% occurring only once. This TCR was sampled from a human donor whose cells served as feeder cells for cultures in a pregnancy study. The chain has TRBV5-5 and TRBJ1-2; no clear D. Material for sequencing was peripheral blood from another person, used as feeder cells. CDR3 in amino acids: CASSLVTANYGYTF. The CDR3 bases are TGTGCCAGCAGCTTGGTTACCGCTAACTATGGCTACACCTTC.